The text below deals with one T cell receptor beta chain. The germline CDR1 and CDR2 sequences are SGHRS and YFSETQ. The CDR3 totals 19 residues. Trimming took 4 bases from V and 0 from J; bases not matched to a gene: 8. This sample is drawn from a study of blood T cell repertoires in COVID-19. Study-level background: Sources were T cells, B-cell-depleted T cells, or PBMCs; the material itself was cDNA or gDNA.

In the authors' workflow: Amplified reference gene primers provided the basis for estimating nucleated cell counts. Generated by immunoSEQ multiplex PCR, the TCRdb table keeps only in-frame clones and is missing some. The V and J calls and clone size were taken over from that table, and D and trimming were inferred from the DNA. The repertoire holds some 100,000 clones, with around 90% as singletons. The receptor was derived from a woman in her sixties or seventies with acute or convalescent COVID-19. V gene TRBV5-1 combines with J gene TRBJ2-1, with 15 bases identical to TRBD2. Sequencing was done on a sample of peripheral blood. CDR3 sequence: CASSGGTSGRHSSYNEQFF. DNA of the CDR3: TGCGCCAGCAGCGGGGGGACTAGCGGGAGGCATAGCTCCTACAATGAGCAGTTCTTC.